Below, 9 T cell receptor beta chains from the same sample are listed, as sequenced in a study of radiation and T cells in renal cell carcinoma. Described time point: blood 2 weeks post-SBRT. The treatment: 15 Gy SBRT to primary tumor, nephrectomy 4 weeks later. Data came from immunoSEQ multiplex PCR; TCRdb stores just in-frame clones and leaves some out. Of tens of thousands of clones in the sample, over 75% are singletons; the top ten hold approximately 31%. This sample comprised blood, obtained from a patient whose treatment included radiotherapy and nephrectomy. The receptors stem from a man aged 60 to 69 with renal cell carcinoma.

This clone was counted between two and nine times. The chain combines TRBV2 with TRBJ2-3; 8 bases fit TRBD1. Germline lookup yields CDR1 SNHLY and CDR2 FYNNEI. Unmatched junction bases numbered 9, after V lost 8 bases and J lost 2 bases. This CDR3 is 15 amino acids long. The CDR3 nucleotides read TGTGCCAGCGCCGGCCGGGGACAGGCCACAGATACGCAGTATTTT. Amino acid sequence: CASAGRGQATDTQYF.

The gene calls are TRBV5-4 and TRBJ2-2, with D possibly being TRBD2 (5 bases). V shed 2 bases and J shed 7 bases, with 12 bases lying between them. There are 14 residues in the CDR3. Germline V gene lookup returns CDR1 SGHNT and CDR2 YYREEE (reference sequence). The CDR3 DNA is TGTGCCAGCAGCTTAGGAGGCGCTGGCGGGGAGCTGTTTTTT. Its protein product is CASSLGGAGGELFF.

The chain employs TRBV25-1 and TRBJ2-4; 7 nucleotides agree with TRBD1. V trimming: 7 bases; J trimming: 9 bases; junction bases outside the gene matches: 9. The germline CDR1 and CDR2 sequences are MGHDK and SYGVNS. The CDR3 sequence is 13 residues long. The CDR3 region has the DNA TGTGCCAGCATGTTTGACAGGGATGCCATTCAGTACTTC. This sequence encodes CASMFDRDAIQYF.

This clone came up a few times. The chain uses TRBV28 and TRBJ2-7; D gene ambiguous. The CDR3 consists of 11 residues. V lost 3 bases to trimming and J lost 5 bases, with 5 bases between them. The V gene's germline CDR1 is MDHEN and CDR2 SYDVKM. CDR3 nucleotide sequence: TGTGCCAGCAGTTTTATGAACGAGCAGTACTTC. Its protein is CASSFMNEQYF.

The rearrangement joins TRBV7-2 to TRBJ2-3, with 7 bases identical to TRBD1. The CDR3 spans 15 residues. With V trimmed by 3 bases and J by 6 bases, 9 bases remained unmatched. The V gene's germline CDR1 is SGHTA and CDR2 FQGNSA. The CDR3 loop reads CASSFPETGPDTQYF. Written as DNA, the CDR3 is TGTGCCAGCAGCTTCCCTGAGACAGGGCCGGATACGCAGTATTTT.

This chain uses TRBV4-3 with TRBJ2-3; D remains unclear. Germline V gene lookup returns CDR1 LGHNA and CDR2 YSLEER. The CDR3 covers 13 residues. The ends were cut back, 6 bases at V and 2 bases at J, with 9 bases in the middle. This CDR3 reads CASSRAVTDTQYF. For the CDR3, the DNA is TGCGCCAGCAGTAGGGCTGTCACAGATACGCAGTATTTT.

The chain is built from TRBV27 and TRBJ1-4; the D gene is possibly TRBD1 (6 bases). Trimming pared 6 bases from V and 8 bases from J, leaving 19 bases between. Germline assignment: CDR1 MNHEY and CDR2 SMNVEV (reference sequence). The CDR3 loop spans 15 amino acids. CDR3 bases: TGTGCCAGCAGGGGGCTACAGGGTCTTGGGGAAAAACTGTTTTTT. Translated, it gives CASRGLQGLGEKLFF.

V is TRBV30 and J is TRBJ2-5; 7 bases are a match to TRBD1. The germline V gene encodes CDR1 GTSNPN and CDR2 SVGIG (reference sequence). V shed 4 bases and J 2 bases; nucleotides not matched to a gene: 7. There are 14 residues in the CDR3. CDR3 sequence (DNA): TGTGCCTGGACCCCCCCGACAGGGCAAGAGACCCAGTACTTC. Translating gives CAWTPPTGQETQYF.

The genes are TRBV13 and TRBJ2-7; perhaps TRBD2 as D (6 bases). V dropped 5 bases and J dropped 6 bases, with 20 bases sitting between them. The CDR3 has 15 residues. CDR1 and CDR2 (germline): PRHDT, FYEKMQ (reference sequence). As DNA, the CDR3 is TGTGCCAGCAGCCTAAGCGGGTCCATCTTCTTCGAGCAGTACTTC. Its translation: CASSLSGSIFFEQYF. The variable domain in full, completed from reference TRBV13 and TRBJ2-7, reads AAGVIQSPRHLIKEKRETATLKCYPIPRHDTVYWYQQGPGQDPQFLISFYEKMQSDKGSIPDRFSAQQFSDYHSELNMSSLELGDSALYFCASSLSGSIFFEQYFGPGTRLTVT.